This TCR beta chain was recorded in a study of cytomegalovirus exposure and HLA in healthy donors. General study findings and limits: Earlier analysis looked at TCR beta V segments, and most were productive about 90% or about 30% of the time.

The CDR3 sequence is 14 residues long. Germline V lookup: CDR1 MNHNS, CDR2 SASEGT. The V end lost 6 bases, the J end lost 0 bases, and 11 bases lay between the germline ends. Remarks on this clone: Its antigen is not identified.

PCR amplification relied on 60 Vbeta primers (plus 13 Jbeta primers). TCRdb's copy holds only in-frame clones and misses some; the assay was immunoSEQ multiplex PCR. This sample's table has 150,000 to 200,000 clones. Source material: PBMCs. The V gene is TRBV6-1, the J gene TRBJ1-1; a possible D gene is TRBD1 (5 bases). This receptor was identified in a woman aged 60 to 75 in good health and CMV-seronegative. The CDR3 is CASRGTVLNTEAFF. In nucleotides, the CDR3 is TGTGCCAGCAGGGGGACTGTCCTGAACACTGAAGCTTTCTTT.